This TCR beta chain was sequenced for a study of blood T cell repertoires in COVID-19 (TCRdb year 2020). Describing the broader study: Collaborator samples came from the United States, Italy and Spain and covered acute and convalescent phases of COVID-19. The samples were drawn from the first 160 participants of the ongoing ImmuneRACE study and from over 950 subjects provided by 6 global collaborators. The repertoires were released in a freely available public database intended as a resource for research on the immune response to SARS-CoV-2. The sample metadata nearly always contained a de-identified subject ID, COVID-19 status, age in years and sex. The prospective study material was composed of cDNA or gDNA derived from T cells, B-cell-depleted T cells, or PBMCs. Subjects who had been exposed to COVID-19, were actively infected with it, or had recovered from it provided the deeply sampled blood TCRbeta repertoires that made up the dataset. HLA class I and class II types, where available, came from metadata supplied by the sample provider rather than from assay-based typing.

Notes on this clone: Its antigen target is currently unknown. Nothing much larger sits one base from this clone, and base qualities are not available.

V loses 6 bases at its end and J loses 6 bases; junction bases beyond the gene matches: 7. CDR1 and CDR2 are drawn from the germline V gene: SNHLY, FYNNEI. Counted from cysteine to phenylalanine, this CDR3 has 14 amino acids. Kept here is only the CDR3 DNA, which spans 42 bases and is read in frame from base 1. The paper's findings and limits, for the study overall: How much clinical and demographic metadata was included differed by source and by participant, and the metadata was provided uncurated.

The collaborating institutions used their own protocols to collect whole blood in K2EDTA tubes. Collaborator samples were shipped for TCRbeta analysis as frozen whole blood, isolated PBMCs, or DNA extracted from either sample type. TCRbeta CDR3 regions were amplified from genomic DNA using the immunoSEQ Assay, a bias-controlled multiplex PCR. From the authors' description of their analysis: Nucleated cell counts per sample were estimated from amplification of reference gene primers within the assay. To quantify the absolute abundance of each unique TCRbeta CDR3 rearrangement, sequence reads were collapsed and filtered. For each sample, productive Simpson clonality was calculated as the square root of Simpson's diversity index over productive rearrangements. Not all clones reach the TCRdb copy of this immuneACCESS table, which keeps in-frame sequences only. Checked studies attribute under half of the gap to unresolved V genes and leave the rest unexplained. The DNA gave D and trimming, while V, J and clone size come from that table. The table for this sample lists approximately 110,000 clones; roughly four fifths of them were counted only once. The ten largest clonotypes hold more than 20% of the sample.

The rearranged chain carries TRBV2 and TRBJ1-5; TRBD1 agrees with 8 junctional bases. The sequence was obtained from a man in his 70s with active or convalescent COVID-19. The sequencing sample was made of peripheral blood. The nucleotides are TGTGCCAGCAGAAACAGGGGGGGGTCTCAGCCCCAGCATTTT. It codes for CASRNRGGSQPQHF.